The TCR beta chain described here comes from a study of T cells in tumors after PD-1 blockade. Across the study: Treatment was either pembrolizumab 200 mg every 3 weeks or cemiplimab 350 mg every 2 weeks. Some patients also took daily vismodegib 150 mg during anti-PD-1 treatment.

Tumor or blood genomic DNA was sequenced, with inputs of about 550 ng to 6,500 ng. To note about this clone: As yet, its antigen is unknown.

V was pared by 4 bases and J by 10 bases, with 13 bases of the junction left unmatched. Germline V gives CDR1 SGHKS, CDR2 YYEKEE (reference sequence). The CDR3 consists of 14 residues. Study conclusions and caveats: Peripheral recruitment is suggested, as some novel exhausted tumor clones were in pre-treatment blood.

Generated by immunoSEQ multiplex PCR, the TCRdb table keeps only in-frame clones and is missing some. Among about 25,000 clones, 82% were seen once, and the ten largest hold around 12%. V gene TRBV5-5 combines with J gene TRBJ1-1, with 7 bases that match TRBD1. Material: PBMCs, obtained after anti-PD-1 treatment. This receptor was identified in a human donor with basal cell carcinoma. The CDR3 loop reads CASSLEQGRNLAFF. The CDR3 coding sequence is TGTGCCAGCAGCCTGGAACAGGGGAGGAATCTAGCTTTCTTT.